This entry features one T cell receptor (beta chain) sequence. Its antigen is unidentified. Germline CDR1 and CDR2: SGHTA and FQGNSA. Trimming stripped 1 base from V and 0 bases from J, with 7 bases between. The CDR3 is made up of 15 amino acids. These data come from a study of OX40 agonist ivuxolimab in advanced cancers. Study information: Ivuxolimab, an antibody that agonizes OX40 (CD134), was administered to the patients.

Peripheral blood came from all dose cohorts at three timepoints. Clones were read by immunoSEQ multiplex PCR, and TCRdb kept only the in-frame ones, dropping some. The table includes 15,000 to 20,000 clones, 86% detected once. Study-level results: Among the least clonally expanded were partial responders at 0.1-3.0 mg/kg.

The rearrangement links TRBV7-2 to TRBJ1-3; no firm D call. The origin of this receptor is an adult with an advanced solid tumor such as melanoma, head and neck, liver or kidney cancer. The starting material was CD4+ or CD8+ T cells sorted from blood, obtained in a trial of the OX40 agonist ivuxolimab. The CDR3, as DNA: TGTGCCAGCAGCTTAGAGTACGTCTCTGGAAACACCATATATTTT. Its protein product is CASSLEYVSGNTIYF.